This record concerns one T cell receptor beta chain sequence. The antigen is unknown. This record comes from a study of cytotoxic CD8 clonotypes in ibrutinib-treated CLL. Across the study: After median approximately 74 months, roughly 14 stayed in remission, approximately twelve progressed; responses about 24 partial, 2 complete.

Overall study results and limits: Measured clonality at baseline was greater than in age-matched healthy donors and tracked with circulating CD8+ T-cell counts. Treatment left the uncommon public clonotypes either contracted or stable in frequency.

Assay used: immunoSEQ multiplex PCR; TCRdb lists only in-frame clones, some missing. The sample has about 11,000 clones, over 60% seen once. Trimming left V 4 bases short and J 1 base short, with 14 bases between. The germline V gene has CDR1 SGDLS and CDR2 YYNGEE. The CDR3 contains 15 residues. Sequencing used PBMCs, obtained at disease progression, from a patient treated with ibrutinib. The receptor was derived from a human donor with chronic lymphocytic leukemia. This rearrangement joins TRBV9 to TRBJ1-1; D may be TRBD1 (6 bases). The CDR3 sequence is CASSPLGQQNTEAFF. DNA for the CDR3: TGTGCCAGCAGCCCACTTGGACAGCAGAACACTGAAGCTTTCTTT. Variable domain in full (rest from reference TRBV9 and TRBJ1-1): DSGVTQTPKHLITATGQRVTLRCSPRSGDLSVYWYQQSLDQGLQFLIQYYNGEERAKGNILERFSAQQFPDLHSELNLSSLELGDSALYFCASSPLGQQNTEAFFGQGTRLTVV.